This TCR beta chain was sequenced for a study of CXCR3-negative and CXCR3-positive naive CD8 T cells. The CDR3 totals 16 residues. Germline-derived CDR1 and CDR2 are LGHNA and YSLEER. Naivety in CD8+ T cells corresponded to a CD45RO-CCR7+CD27+CD95- phenotype. The authors prepared UMI-labeled TRB cDNA libraries by 5' RACE. With the 5' RACE reads reprocessed, TCRdb shows one record per CDR3 protein and no DNA. Its table records fewer than 50,000 distinct CDR3 sequences. Regarding the study as a whole: The majority of assays used fresh PBMCs, and CXCR3 expression partially decreased after cryopreservation. Naive subsets were similarly diverse, while memory CD8+ repertoires were much less diverse.

With regard to this clonotype: Its antigen is as yet unknown.

This TCR was sampled from a human donor in good health. Some clones in this sample may be carry-over from other donors' samples. Input material: naive CXCR3- CD8+ T cells from blood. The subset: CD45RO-CCR7+CD27+CD95- naive CD8+ T cells lacking CXCR3 (TNR3-). V is TRBV4-3 and J is TRBJ1-6; TCRdb outputs TRBD1, but without DNA this stays unchecked. The CDR3 protein is CASSQDKGSYWSPLHF.